This TCR beta chain was found in a study of blood T cell repertoires in COVID-19 (dated by TCRdb to about 2020). Regarding the research as a whole: Samples covering the acute and convalescent phases of COVID-19 were provided by collaborators in the United States, Italy and Spain. The prospective study material was composed of cDNA or gDNA derived from T cells, B-cell-depleted T cells, or PBMCs. Sample metadata almost always included a de-identified subject ID, COVID-19 status, age in years and sex. HLA class I and class II types, where available, came from metadata supplied by the sample provider rather than from assay-based typing. Deeply sampled blood TCRbeta repertoires from subjects exposed to, actively infected with, or recovered from COVID-19 were included in the dataset. A freely available public database, intended as a resource for researchers studying the immune response to SARS-CoV-2, is where the repertoires were released. Samples were obtained from the ongoing ImmuneRACE study (first 160 participants) and from 1,254 subjects provided by 6 global collaborators. Here is what the overall study found, with its caveats: How much clinical and demographic metadata was included differed by source and by participant, and the metadata was provided uncurated.

Its CDR3 holds 15 amino acids, cysteine through phenylalanine. The retained sequence is limited to the CDR3, 45 bases, with the frame set at the first base. Compared with germline, V lacks 5 bases and J lacks 4 bases; bases without a gene match: 7. CDR1 is given as MDHEN and CDR2 as SYDVKM, both from the germline V gene. One collaborating source in Seattle enrolled patients while the patients were actively infected and followed the patients over time throughout the course of disease. Whole blood was collected in K2EDTA tubes by collaborating institutions according to the institutions' own protocols. For TCRbeta analysis, collaborator samples were shipped as frozen whole blood, as isolated PBMCs, or as DNA extracted from either sample type. The immunoSEQ Assay, a bias-controlled multiplex PCR, was used to amplify TCRbeta CDR3 regions from genomic DNA. In the authors' own workflow: The number of nucleated cells in each sample was estimated from the amplification of reference gene primers within the assay. To quantify the absolute abundance of each unique TCRbeta CDR3 rearrangement, sequence reads were collapsed and filtered. Productive Simpson clonality was computed per sample as the square root of Simpson's diversity index over productive rearrangements. TCRdb obtained this table from immuneACCESS and retained in-frame rearrangements with V and J assigned. These tables miss some clones; where compared with another copy, unresolved V genes account for less than half of the shortfall, and the remainder is unexplained. V and J calls and clone size are given by that table; D and trimming were obtained from the DNA. The sample includes roughly 260,000 clones, with 80% to 95% observed a single time. The ten largest account for 2% to 3% of the sample.

A remark on this clone: Its antigen target is currently unknown. Per-base qualities were not stored, and no clone one base away is much larger.

Sequenced input: peripheral blood. The source is a person under 35 with COVID-19, enrolled during active disease. The rearrangement joined TRBV28 to TRBJ2-3, and TRBD2 matches 9 of the central bases. The CDR3: CASSLVGLAADTQYF. The nucleotide sequence reads TGTGCCAGCAGTCTAGTGGGACTAGCAGCAGATACGCAGTATTTT.